What follows are 21 T cell receptor beta chains derived from one specimen sequenced in a study of CD8 T cells in Susac syndrome. A quantity of about 0.45 to 1 ug RNA underwent reverse transcription using random hexamers. Via MiXCR, TCRdb re-called the immunoSEQ multiplex PCR reads, giving one row per CDR3 protein. The sample holds 180,000 or so distinct CDR3 sequences, less than 95% seen once. Specimen: CD4+ T cells from PBMCs. These receptor sequences come from a human donor in good health.

The rearrangement joins TRBV3-1 to TRBJ2-2; no clear D gene. The CDR3 runs 14 residues. Germline V CDR1 and CDR2: LGHDT, YNNKEL (reference sequence). V gave up 2 bases and J gave up 4 bases, with 8 bases separating them. The CDR3 sequence is CASSQNLGTGELFF. CDR3 sequence (DNA): TGTGCCAGCAGCCAAAATCTGGGCACCGGGGAGCTGTTTTTT.

This chain joins TRBV2 and TRBJ1-5; 7 bases agree with TRBD1. Trimming at V came to 6 bases and at J to 6 bases, leaving 8 bases not matched to a gene. The CDR3 runs to 14 residues. Germline CDR1 is SNHLY and CDR2 is FYNNEI. CDR3 residues: CASSSDREGQPQHF. The DNA of the CDR3 is TGTGCCAGCAGCTCCGACAGGGAAGGTCAGCCCCAGCATTTT. The full variable domain, rest sourced from reference TRBV2 and TRBJ1-5, is EPEVTQTPSHQVTQMGQEVILRCVPISNHLYFYWYRQILGQKVEFLVSFYNNEISEKSEIFDDQFSVERPDGSNFTLKIRSTKLEDSAMYFCASSSDREGQPQHFGDGTRLSIL.

The chain is built from TRBV9 and TRBJ2-1, with TRBD2 matching over 7 bases. The V gene's germline CDR1 is SGDLS and CDR2 YYNGEE. J lost 8 bases, V lost 4 bases, and 9 bases had no gene match. CDR3 size: 14 residues. The CDR3 here is CASSPIAGFHEQFF. The CDR3 DNA sequence: TGTGCCAGCAGCCCCATAGCGGGCTTCCATGAGCAGTTCTTC.

The chain joins TRBV29-1 to TRBJ2-3, with D possibly being TRBD1 (5 bases). CDR1 and CDR2 (germline): SQVTM, ANQGSEA. The CDR3 contains 11 residues. Deletions cut 6 bases from V and 4 bases from J, with 8 bases between. DNA for the CDR3: TGCAGCGTGAGACAGTCAGATACGCAGTATTTT. Translating gives CSVRQSDTQYF.

The chain links TRBV12-3 or TRBV12-4 to TRBJ2-2; 8 bases match TRBD2. The J segment lost 2 bases and the V segment lost 5 bases, leaving 4 bases of the junction unmatched. This CDR3 has 15 amino acids. CDR3 DNA: TGTGCCAGCAGTCCAACTAGCGGTAACACCGGGGAGCTGTTTTTT. This codes for CASSPTSGNTGELFF.

This chain uses TRBV3-1 with TRBJ2-1; TRBD2 matches at 9 bases. The CDR3 sequence is 15 residues long. The V segment lost 0 bases and the J segment 9 bases; nucleotides outside the gene matches: 6. Germline lookup yields CDR1 LGHDT and CDR2 YNNKEL (reference sequence). The CDR3 DNA follows: TGTGCCAGCAGCCAAGAAGGGCTAGCGGGACCTGAGCAGTTCTTC. Amino acids: CASSQEGLAGPEQFF.

In DNA, the CDR3 is TGTGCCTGGAGTGGCCGACAGGGGGTAGATACGCAGTATTTT. It codes for CAWSGRQGVDTQYF. This chain links TRBV30 with TRBJ2-3; the match to TRBD1 covers 9 bases. J gave up 5 bases and V 1 base, and 4 bases lay outside the gene matches. The germline gives CDR1 GTSNPN, CDR2 SVGIG (reference sequence). The CDR3 is made up of 14 amino acids.

The genes are TRBV20-1 and TRBJ2-1; TRBD2 aligns across 10 bases. Germline-derived CDR1 and CDR2 are DFQATT and SNEGSKA (reference sequence). The CDR3 contains 15 residues. Losses at the gene ends were 6 bases for V and 5 bases for J; bases not matched to a gene: 10. CDR3 nucleotides: TGCAGTGCCCCCCGTCGGCTAGCGGGAGACAATGAGCAGTTCTTC. Amino acid sequence: CSAPRRLAGDNEQFF.

This chain joins TRBV23-1 and TRBJ2-7, with 9 bases identical to TRBD2. TRBV23-1 is reported as an ORF; its role is uncertain. V shed 1 base, J shed 2 bases, and the junction held 3 bases outside the gene matches. This CDR3 is built from 15 residues. For the CDR3, the DNA is TGCGCCAGCAGTCAATGGCGGGAGGGGACCTACGAGCAGTACTTC. This encodes CASSQWREGTYEQYF.

This clonotype was recorded once. The rearrangement links TRBV30 to TRBJ1-5; D is perhaps TRBD1 (6 bases). This CDR3 region has 16 residues. CDR1 and CDR2 from the germline V gene are GTSNPN and SVGIG (reference sequence). V lost 2 bases and J lost 4, with 18 bases in between. CDR3 sequence (DNA): TGTGCCTGGAGTTCCCCCCTACCAGGGGCAAATCAGCCCCAGCATTTT. It translates to CAWSSPLPGANQPQHF.

The rearrangement links TRBV20-1 to TRBJ2-6; D ambiguous. Trimming left V 6 bases short and J 4 bases short, with 13 bases between. The germline gives CDR1 DFQATT, CDR2 SNEGSKA (reference sequence). CDR3 length equals 14 residues. CDR3 amino acids: CSAHLGPGANVLTF. The CDR3 bases are TGCAGTGCGCATCTAGGACCCGGGGCCAACGTCCTGACTTTC.

The chain recombines TRBV4-3 with TRBJ2-4; D gene ambiguous. V was clipped by 0 bases and J by 9 bases, with 12 bases between them. Germline V gene data show CDR1 as LGHNA and CDR2 as YSLEER. This CDR3 comprises 14 residues. The CDR3 DNA reads as TGCGCCAGCAGCCAAGATACGAATTTAGGCATTCAGTACTTC. This gives the protein CASSQDTNLGIQYF.

The rearrangement uses TRBV20-1 and TRBJ2-3; 9 nucleotides agree with TRBD2. Looked up from germline, CDR1 is DFQATT and CDR2 is SNEGSKA (reference sequence). This CDR3 is built from 16 residues. J lost 5 bases, V lost 5 bases, and 14 bases had no gene match. This CDR3 is CSASQTAGGGEDTQYF. The CDR3 bases are TGCAGTGCTTCCCAGACGGCGGGAGGGGGGGAAGATACGCAGTATTTT.

Only a few counts were recorded for this clonotype. This sequence joins TRBV5-4 and TRBJ1-1; D remains unclear. The V and J ends lost 4 bases and 1 base respectively, with 11 bases between them. CDR3 size: 14 residues. Germline-derived CDR1 and CDR2 are SGHNT and YYREEE (reference sequence). Written as DNA, the CDR3 is TGTGCCAGCAGCCCTAGACGGGAGAACACTGAAGCTTTCTTT. Translating it yields CASSPRRENTEAFF.

The chain has TRBV7-2 and TRBJ2-3; perhaps TRBD2 as D (7 bases). CDR3 length: 14 residues. V was trimmed by 5 bases and J by 6 bases, leaving 15 bases between them. Germline V lookup: CDR1 SGHTA, CDR2 FQGNSA. CDR3 amino acids: CASSTRRGGDTQYF. The CDR3 DNA reads TGTGCCAGCAGCACTAGGAGGGGGGGCGATACGCAGTATTTT.

This sequence joins TRBV20-1 and TRBJ2-6; D is possibly TRBD1 (6 bases). The V end was cut by 1 base, the J end by 3 bases, with 16 bases between. The germline CDR1 and CDR2 sequences are DFQATT and SNEGSKA (reference sequence). The CDR3 has 17 residues. The CDR3 coding sequence is TGCAGTGCTAGAGGGGGCCCAGGGGCGCATGGGGCCAACGTCCTGACTTTC. Translated, it gives CSARGGPGAHGANVLTF.

The chain uses TRBV5-1 and TRBJ2-1, with 9 bases matching TRBD1. CDR3 length: 15 residues. V dropped 1 base and J dropped 5; count of bases not matched to a gene: 4. Germline CDR1 is SGHRS and CDR2 is YFSETQ. The CDR3: CASSLTGGENNEQFF. The DNA for the CDR3 is TGCGCCAGCAGCTTGACAGGGGGCGAAAACAATGAGCAGTTCTTC.

The chain couples TRBV20-1 to TRBJ2-6, with D maybe TRBD1 (5 bases). Germline V CDR1 and CDR2: DFQATT, SNEGSKA (reference sequence). There are 16 residues in the CDR3. V was clipped by 3 bases and J by 0 bases, with 12 bases between them. DNA of the CDR3: TGCAGTGCTAGTTCCCAGGGCGGCTCTGGGGCCAACGTCCTGACTTTC. This sequence encodes CSASSQGGSGANVLTF.

V is TRBV5-1 and J is TRBJ1-1, with TRBD1 matching over 8 bases. The CDR3 is made up of 15 amino acids. The germline V gene encodes CDR1 SGHRS and CDR2 YFSETQ. After removal of 0 bases from V and 5 bases from J, the junction contained 6 bases not matched to a gene. The CDR3 region is CASSLGSRGRTEAFF. CDR3 DNA: TGCGCCAGCAGCTTGGGTTCCAGGGGGCGAACTGAAGCTTTCTTT.

The chain has TRBV24-1 and TRBJ2-2; perhaps TRBD2 as D (7 bases). This CDR3 has 14 amino acids. Germline values: CDR1 KGHDR, CDR2 SFDVKD. Trimming left V 9 bases short and J 5 bases short, with 15 bases between. The CDR3: CATGGGARTGELFF. The CDR3 DNA reads TGTGCCACCGGTGGGGGGGCGCGTACCGGGGAGCTGTTTTTT.

This clonotype was detected only once. The gene calls are TRBV27 and TRBJ2-2; no clear D gene. Germline CDR1 and CDR2: MNHEY and SMNVEV (reference sequence). The CDR3 runs to 14 residues. V was pared by 6 bases and J by 4 bases, with 12 bases between. CDR3 residues: CASRNIGSTGELFF. The CDR3 region has the DNA TGTGCCAGCAGAAATATTGGCTCCACCGGGGAGCTGTTTTTT.